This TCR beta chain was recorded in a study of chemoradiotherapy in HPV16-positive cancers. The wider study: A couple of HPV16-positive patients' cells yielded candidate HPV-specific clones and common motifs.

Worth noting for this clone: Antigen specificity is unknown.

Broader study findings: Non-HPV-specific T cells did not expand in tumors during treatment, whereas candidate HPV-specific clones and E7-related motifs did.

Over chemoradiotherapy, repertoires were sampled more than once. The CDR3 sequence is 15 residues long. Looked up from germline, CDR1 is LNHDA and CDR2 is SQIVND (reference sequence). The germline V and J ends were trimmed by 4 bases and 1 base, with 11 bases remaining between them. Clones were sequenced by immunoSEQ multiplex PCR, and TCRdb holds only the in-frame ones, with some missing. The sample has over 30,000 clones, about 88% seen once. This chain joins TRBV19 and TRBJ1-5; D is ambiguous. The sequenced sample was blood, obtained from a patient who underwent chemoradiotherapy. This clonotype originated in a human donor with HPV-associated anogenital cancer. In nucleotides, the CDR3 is TGTGCCAGTAGTACCCCCCTCACGAGCAATCAGCCCCAGCATTTT. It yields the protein CASSTPLTSNQPQHF.